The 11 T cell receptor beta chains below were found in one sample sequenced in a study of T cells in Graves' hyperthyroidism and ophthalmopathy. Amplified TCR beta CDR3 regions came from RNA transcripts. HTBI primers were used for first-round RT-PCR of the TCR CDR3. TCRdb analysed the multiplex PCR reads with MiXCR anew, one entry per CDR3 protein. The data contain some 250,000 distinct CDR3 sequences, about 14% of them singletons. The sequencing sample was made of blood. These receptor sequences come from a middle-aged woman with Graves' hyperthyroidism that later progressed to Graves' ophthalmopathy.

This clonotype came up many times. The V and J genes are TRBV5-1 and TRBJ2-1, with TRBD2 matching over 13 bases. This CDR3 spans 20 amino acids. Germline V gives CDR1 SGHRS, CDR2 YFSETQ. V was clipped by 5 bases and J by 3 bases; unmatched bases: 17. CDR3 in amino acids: CASSYSWTSGRRSDYNEQFF. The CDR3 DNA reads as TGCGCCAGCAGTTATTCTTGGACTAGCGGGAGAAGATCGGACTACAATGAGCAGTTCTTC.

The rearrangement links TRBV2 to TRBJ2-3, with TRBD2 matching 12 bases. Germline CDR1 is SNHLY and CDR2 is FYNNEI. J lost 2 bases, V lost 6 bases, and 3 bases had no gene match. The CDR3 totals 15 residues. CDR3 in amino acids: CASRGLAGITDTQYF. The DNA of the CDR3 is TGTGCCAGCAGAGGACTAGCGGGGATCACAGATACGCAGTATTTT.

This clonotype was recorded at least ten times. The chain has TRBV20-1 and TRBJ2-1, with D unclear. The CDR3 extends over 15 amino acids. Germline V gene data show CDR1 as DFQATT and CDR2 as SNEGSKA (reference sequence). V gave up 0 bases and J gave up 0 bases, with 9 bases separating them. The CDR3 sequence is CSARDLASSYNEQFF. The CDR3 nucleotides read TGCAGTGCTAGAGATCTGGCTAGCTCCTACAATGAGCAGTTCTTC.

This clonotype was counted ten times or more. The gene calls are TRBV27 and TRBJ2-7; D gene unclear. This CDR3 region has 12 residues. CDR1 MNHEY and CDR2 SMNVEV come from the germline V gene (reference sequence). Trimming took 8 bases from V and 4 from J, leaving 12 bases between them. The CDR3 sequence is CASHPSYYEQYF. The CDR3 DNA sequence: TGTGCCAGCCACCCCTCTTATTACGAGCAGTACTTC.

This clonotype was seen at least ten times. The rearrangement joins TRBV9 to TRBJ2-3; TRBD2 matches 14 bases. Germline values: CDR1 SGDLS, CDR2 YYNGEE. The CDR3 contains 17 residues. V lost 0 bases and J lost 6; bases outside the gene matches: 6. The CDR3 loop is CASSVATGLAGADTQYF. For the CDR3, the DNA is TGTGCCAGCAGCGTAGCTACGGGACTAGCGGGAGCCGATACGCAGTATTTT.

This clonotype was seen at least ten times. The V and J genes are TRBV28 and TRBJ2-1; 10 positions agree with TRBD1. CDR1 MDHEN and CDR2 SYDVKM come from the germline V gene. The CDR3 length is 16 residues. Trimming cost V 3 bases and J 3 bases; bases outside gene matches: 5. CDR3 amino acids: CASSLVRTGGYNEQFF. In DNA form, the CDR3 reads TGTGCCAGCAGTTTGGTTAGGACAGGGGGCTACAATGAGCAGTTCTTC.

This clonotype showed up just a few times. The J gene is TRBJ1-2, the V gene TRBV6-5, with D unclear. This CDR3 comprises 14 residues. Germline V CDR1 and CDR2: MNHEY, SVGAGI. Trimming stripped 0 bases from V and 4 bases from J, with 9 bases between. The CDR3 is CASSYSEASYGYTF. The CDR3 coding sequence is TGTGCCAGCAGTTACTCGGAAGCCTCCTATGGCTACACCTTC.

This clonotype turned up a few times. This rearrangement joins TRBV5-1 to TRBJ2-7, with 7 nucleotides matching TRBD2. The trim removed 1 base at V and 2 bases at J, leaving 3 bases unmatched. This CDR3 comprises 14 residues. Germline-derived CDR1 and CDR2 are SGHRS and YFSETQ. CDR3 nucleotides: TGCGCCAGCAGCTTGCAGCGGGGCCCCTACGAGCAGTACTTC. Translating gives CASSLQRGPYEQYF.

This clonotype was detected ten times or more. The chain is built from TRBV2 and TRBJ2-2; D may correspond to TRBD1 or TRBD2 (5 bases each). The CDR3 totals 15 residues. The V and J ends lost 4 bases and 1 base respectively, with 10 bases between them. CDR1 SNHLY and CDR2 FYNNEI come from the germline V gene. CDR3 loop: CASSGGPLNTGELFF. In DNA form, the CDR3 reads TGTGCCAGCAGTGGGGGACCCCTGAACACCGGGGAGCTGTTTTTT.

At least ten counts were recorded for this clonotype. This CDR3 reads CATSISAYEKLFF. Written as DNA, the CDR3 is TGTGCCACCAGCATTAGCGCTTATGAAAAACTGTTTTTT. The chain has TRBV15 and TRBJ1-4; D not certain. CDR3 length: 13 amino acids. The germline gives CDR1 LNHNV, CDR2 YYDKDF (reference sequence). Trimming shortened V by 4 bases and J by 6 bases, and 9 bases separated the two germline ends.

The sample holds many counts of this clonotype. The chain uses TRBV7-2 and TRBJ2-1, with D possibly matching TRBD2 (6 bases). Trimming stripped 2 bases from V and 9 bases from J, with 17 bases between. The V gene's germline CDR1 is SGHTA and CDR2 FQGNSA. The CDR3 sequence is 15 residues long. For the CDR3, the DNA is TGTGCCAGCAGCTTATCCCTAGCGCTGACTTCTGAGCAGTTCTTC. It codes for CASSLSLALTSEQFF.